This passage covers 27 T cell receptor beta chains from one sample sequenced in a study of monozygotic twins with inflammatory bowel disease. TCRdb re-called the 5' RACE reads and catalogs CDR3 proteins one per entry, DNA excluded. This sample's table reports 330,000 or so distinct CDR3 sequences. Material for sequencing was blood. The receptors originated from a human donor with ulcerative colitis or Crohn's disease, or a healthy co-twin of an affected twin (not recorded which).

The chain couples TRBV5-1 to TRBJ2-1. The germline CDR1 and CDR2 sequences are SGHRS and YFSETQ. The CDR3 loop spans 14 amino acids. The CDR3 protein is CASRDTFSYNEQFF.

CDR3 in amino acids: CASTPGQAVAYGYTF. The V call is TRBV30, the J call TRBJ1-2; TCRdb calls TRBD1, which cannot be checked without DNA. Germline V gene lookup returns CDR1 GTSNPN and CDR2 SVGIG (reference sequence). The CDR3 is 15 residues long.

This chain connects TRBV6-5 to TRBJ2-5. CDR1 is MNHEY, CDR2 SVGAGI, per germline. This CDR3 comprises 16 residues. The CDR3 loop is CASIYSGRSYQETQYF.

This sequence joins TRBV4-3 and TRBJ2-2; the D call of TRBD1 rests on TCRdb alone, since no DNA is present to check it. Germline V gene data show CDR1 as LGHNA and CDR2 as YSLEER. The CDR3 extends over 16 amino acids. The CDR3 reads CASSQEQGTFTGELFF.

V is TRBV18 and J is TRBJ2-1; TCRdb reports TRBD2, a call that lacks DNA to check it against. Germline V gene sequence: CDR1 KGHSH, CDR2 LQKENI. The CDR3 length is 16 residues. This CDR3 is CASSLGPASGGNEQFF.

The rearrangement links TRBV10-2 to TRBJ2-5. The CDR3 runs to 13 residues. CDR1 and CDR2 from the germline V gene are WSHSY and SAAADI. The CDR3 sequence is CASSESYRQTQYF.

The V call is TRBV20-1, the J call TRBJ2-7; TCRdb reports TRBD2, a call that lacks DNA to check it against. Germline V lookup: CDR1 DFQATT, CDR2 SNEGSKA (reference sequence). The CDR3 is made up of 15 amino acids. The CDR3 reads CSARDWTSGGYEQYF.

The chain recombines TRBV10-3 with TRBJ1-4; the TRBD1 assignment by TCRdb is unverifiable without DNA. The germline V gene has CDR1 ENHRY and CDR2 SYGVKD. This CDR3 spans 14 amino acids. This chain's CDR3 is CAISPLGANEKLFF.

The chain carries TRBV5-1 and TRBJ2-3. CDR1 SGHRS and CDR2 YFSETQ come from the germline V gene. The CDR3 is made up of 16 amino acids. This chain's CDR3 is CASSLSPGFSGTTQYF.

The rearrangement links TRBV29-1 to TRBJ2-1; TCRdb's D call of TRBD2 is untestable without DNA. The V gene's germline CDR1 is SQVTM and CDR2 ANQGSEA. This CDR3 spans 14 amino acids. CDR3 sequence: CSLRAGSPYNEQFF.

The V gene is TRBV4-3, the J gene TRBJ1-3; TCRdb indicates TRBD1, and absent DNA this call remains unverified. Germline V CDR1 and CDR2: LGHNA, YSLEER. The CDR3 is made up of 15 amino acids. The CDR3 is CASSQARGLGNTIYF.

The CDR3 here is CASSVGYADFYEQYF. V gene TRBV6-1 combines with J gene TRBJ2-7. This CDR3 spans 15 amino acids. Germline V lookup: CDR1 MNHNS, CDR2 SASEGT.

CDR3: CASSLSVGTGNTIYF. The rearrangement links TRBV5-5 to TRBJ1-3; TCRdb calls TRBD1, which cannot be checked without DNA. The CDR3 sequence is 15 residues long. Per germline, CDR1 SGHKS and CDR2 YYEKEE (reference sequence).

The chain is built from TRBV10-3 and TRBJ1-2; TCRdb picks TRBD1, but there is no DNA to check that call. Germline V gene lookup returns CDR1 ENHRY and CDR2 SYGVKD. CDR3 length: 15 amino acids. CDR3 in amino acids: CAISSPGTGAYGYTF.

The rearrangement uses TRBV5-1 and TRBJ1-1; TCRdb gives TRBD1 as the D gene, but with no DNA this cannot be confirmed. The CDR3 has 15 amino acids. Germline V gene lookup returns CDR1 SGHRS and CDR2 YFSETQ. CDR3 loop: CASSRGGQGNTEAFF.

CDR3 sequence: CASSFSTGATDTQYF. V gene TRBV5-1 combines with J gene TRBJ2-3. From germline, CDR1 is SGHRS and CDR2 YFSETQ. This CDR3 is 15 amino acids long.

The genes are TRBV5-1 and TRBJ1-1; with no DNA, the TCRdb D assignment of TRBD1 cannot be verified. The germline V gene encodes CDR1 SGHRS and CDR2 YFSETQ. The CDR3 is made up of 15 amino acids. CDR3 amino acids: CASSSVWTDYTEAFF.

The chain employs TRBV3-1 and TRBJ2-5. Germline CDR1 LGHDT, CDR2 YNNKEL (reference sequence). The CDR3 has 14 residues. CDR3 region: CASSQLGFQETQYF.

The chain joins TRBV24-1 to TRBJ1-5; TCRdb outputs TRBD1, but without DNA this stays unchecked. Germline CDR1 reads KGHDR; CDR2 reads SFDVKD. CDR3 size: 16 residues. The CDR3 here is CATSAGTGGGNQPQHF.

The chain employs TRBV20-1 and TRBJ2-3; TCRdb reports TRBD1, a call that lacks DNA to check it against. Germline V CDR1 and CDR2: DFQATT, SNEGSKA (reference sequence). The CDR3 runs to 16 residues. The CDR3 region is CSAFTSGGASTDTQYF.

The V and J genes are TRBV7-9 and TRBJ1-2; lacking DNA, the TRBD1 call made by TCRdb goes unchecked. From germline, CDR1 is SEHNR and CDR2 FQNEAQ (reference sequence). There are 11 residues in the CDR3. This chain's CDR3 is CASDRGYGYTF.

The CDR3 reads CASSLTRDSNQPQHF. The chain couples TRBV27 to TRBJ1-5; TCRdb's assignment of TRBD1 cannot be checked, as there is no DNA. Germline assignment: CDR1 MNHEY and CDR2 SMNVEV (reference sequence). CDR3 length: 15 residues.

CDR3 amino acids: CASSWDRNQPQHF. V is TRBV7-8 and J is TRBJ1-5; the TRBD1 assignment by TCRdb is unverifiable without DNA. CDR1 and CDR2 (germline): SGHVS, FQNEAQ. The CDR3 spans 13 residues. The full variable domain, completed using reference TRBV7-8 and TRBJ1-5, is GAGVSQSPRYKVAKRGQDVALRCDPISGHVSLFWYQQALGQGPEFLTYFQNEAQLDKSGLPSDRFFAERPEGSVSTLKIQRTQQEDSAVYLCASSWDRNQPQHFGDGTRLSIL.

CDR3 sequence reads: CASSSKGGSFQETQYF. The rearrangement joins TRBV7-9 to TRBJ2-5; absent DNA, TCRdb's TRBD2 call cannot be checked. Germline V gene data show CDR1 as SEHNR and CDR2 as FQNEAQ (reference sequence). The CDR3 is 16 amino acids.

The genes are TRBV5-1 and TRBJ2-7; TCRdb gives TRBD2 as the D gene, but with no DNA this cannot be confirmed. The germline V gene has CDR1 SGHRS and CDR2 YFSETQ. The CDR3 length is 14 residues. The CDR3 spells CASSLGTSDHEQYF.

This chain connects TRBV4-1 to TRBJ2-3. Looked up from germline, CDR1 is MGHRA and CDR2 is YSYEKL. The CDR3 is made up of 15 amino acids. CDR3 protein: CASSQDAATTDTQYF.

The J gene is TRBJ2-3, the V gene TRBV28; lacking DNA, the TRBD1 call made by TCRdb goes unchecked. CDR3 size: 13 residues. Germline-derived CDR1 and CDR2 are MDHEN and SYDVKM. The CDR3 is CASSLIGHPGMDF.